A selection of T cell receptor beta chains follows, all from one sample in a study of blood T cell repertoires in COVID-19. The protocol was immunoSEQ multiplex PCR, while the TCRdb copy is restricted to in-frame clones and leaves out a portion. This table has around 190,000 clones, over 75% appearing once. Material: peripheral blood. Every receptor here comes from a man over 45 with COVID-19, enrolled during active disease. Both conserved end residues are part of each CDR3.

j_gene,v_gene,CDR3aa
TRBJ1-6,TRBV30,CAWSPQGAVAPLHF
TRBJ2-3,TRBV11-2,CASSPRTSGGDTQYF
TRBJ2-7,TRBV7-9,CASSLLTGGGSYEQYF
TRBJ1-2,TRBV23-1,CASPTPVASGYTF
TRBJ1-1,TRBV5-1,CASSLLEDTEAFF
TRBJ1-4,TRBV18,CASSPTGGGATNEKLFF
TRBJ2-3,TRBV12-3/TRBV12-4,CASSGGSTDTQYF
TRBJ2-1,TRBV6-1,CASSEWARTSASYNEQFF
TRBJ2-3,TRBV7-9,CASSPPGVSTDTQYF
TRBJ1-2,TRBV4-3,CASSQDWGGQVGNGYTF
TRBJ2-3,TRBV7-8,CASSLGLAGTDTQYF
TRBJ2-2,TRBV7-3,CASSLFAGRQSANTGELFF
TRBJ2-7,TRBV29-1,CSVVRAGEYEQYF
TRBJ2-7,TRBV30,CAWSPRGGLARRFEQYF
TRBJ2-1,TRBV5-1,CASSLDVRTGEGFF
TRBJ1-1,TRBV5-1,CASSLTGENTEAFF
TRBJ1-1,TRBV30,CAWSDRRNTEAFF
TRBJ1-3,TRBV6-5,CASRINRDSGNTIYF
TRBJ2-7,TRBV9,CASSVGLDAGSYEQYF
TRBJ2-7,TRBV28,CASSPGGLHEQYF
TRBJ2-3,TRBV7-2,CASSSTWTADTQYF
TRBJ2-1,TRBV9,CASSVDLAGGPQYNEQFF
TRBJ2-3,TRBV27,CASSSGQNTDTQYF
TRBJ1-3,TRBV21-1,CASSKLEGGVPDDGNTIYF
TRBJ2-2,TRBV2,CASSIPSGANTGELFF
TRBJ1-3,TRBV21-1,CASSKALQGAAGNTIYF
TRBJ2-4,TRBV2,CASSAGGSGIQYF
TRBJ2-3,TRBV4-3,CASSQVLAGGTSTDTQYF
TRBJ1-6,TRBV5-8,CASTRTGGGNSPLHF
TRBJ2-3,TRBV15,CATSTSTGGLTDTQYF
TRBJ2-5,TRBV7-2,CASSLVGNEETQYF
TRBJ2-3,TRBV11-2,CASSFLAGGTDTQYF
TRBJ2-4,TRBV19,CASSTGDIQYF
TRBJ1-2,TRBV19,CASSINEAGNYGYTF
TRBJ2-7,TRBV29-1,CSVVVLKWGGPSYEQYF
TRBJ2-4,TRBV5-1,CASSLEMFGREGIQYF
TRBJ2-7,TRBV6-5,CASSYRDSRNEQYF
-,TRBV7-3,CASSFEGTVLHF
TRBJ2-7,TRBV7-6,CASSLASGVAYEQYF
TRBJ2-1,TRBV12-5,CASGLFTQGYNEQFF
TRBJ2-1,TRBV7-3,CASSSLLGGNRYNEQFF
TRBJ1-5,TRBV6-1,CASSELPQGIQPQHF
TRBJ2-7,TRBV18,CASSPYSYEQYF
TRBJ2-4,TRBV5-8,CASSRGVAGVIQYF
TRBJ2-2,TRBV19,CASSKDPSGYTGELFF